One and the same sample provided the 13 T cell receptor beta chains below, sequenced in a study of shared clonotypes between healthy human individuals. Repertoires were generated with immunoSEQ multiplex PCR, while TCRdb's copy carries only in-frame clones and drops some. The data show some 300,000 clones, with roughly 80% seen just once and over 9.5% held by the top ten. Material: memory CD4+ T cells sorted from blood. Sample subset: CD45RA-negative fraction. Every receptor here comes from a man younger than 40 in good health.

This chain joins TRBV19 and TRBJ1-4; D might be TRBD1 (5 bases). Per the germline V gene, CDR1 is LNHDA and CDR2 is SQIVND (reference sequence). The CDR3 totals 14 residues. V was pared by 7 bases and J by 4 bases, with 13 bases between. The CDR3 DNA sequence: TGTGCCAGTACCACCACAGGCTTTAATGAAAAACTGTTTTTT. Translated: CASTTTGFNEKLFF.

This clone occurred a few times. The chain employs TRBV5-1 and TRBJ2-2, with 8 nucleotides matching TRBD1. This CDR3 comprises 16 residues. Germline CDR1 reads SGHRS; CDR2 reads YFSETQ. Trimming cost V 4 bases and J 4 bases; bases outside gene matches: 9. The CDR3 here is CASSPGTGIITGELFF. In DNA, the CDR3 is TGCGCCAGCAGCCCTGGGACAGGTATAATCACCGGGGAGCTGTTTTTT.

The chain couples TRBV6-6 to TRBJ2-4; D unclear. This CDR3 has 16 residues. Germline CDR1 is MNHNY and CDR2 is SVGAGI (reference sequence). The V end lost 6 bases, the J end lost 4 bases, and 19 bases lay between the germline ends. In nucleotides, the CDR3 is TGTGCCAGCAGCGGCCTTGGCGCGGAGACGAAAAACATTCAGTACTTC. Translating gives CASSGLGAETKNIQYF.

V and J are TRBV30 and TRBJ2-3, with 7 nucleotides matching TRBD2. The J segment lost 5 bases and the V segment lost 2 bases, leaving 7 bases of the junction unmatched. This CDR3 is built from 14 residues. The germline CDR1 and CDR2 sequences are GTSNPN and SVGIG (reference sequence). The CDR3 here is CAWSLTSAEDTQYF. DNA for the CDR3: TGTGCCTGGAGTCTAACTAGCGCGGAAGATACGCAGTATTTT.

The chain links TRBV11-2 to TRBJ1-2; possible D gene TRBD1, 5 bases. Germline CDR1 is SGHAT and CDR2 is FQNNGV. Between the trimmed V and J ends, which lost 4 bases and 8 bases, there was a span of 8 bases. This CDR3 is 11 amino acids long. The DNA for the CDR3 is TGTGCCAGCAGCTCGCGGGGGGGCTACACCTTC. This encodes CASSSRGGYTF.

This sequence joins TRBV2 and TRBJ1-5, with D maybe TRBD1 (6 bases). Trimming removed 4 bases at V and 0 bases at J, with 10 bases between. The CDR3 totals 15 residues. Germline CDR1 reads SNHLY; CDR2 reads FYNNEI. The CDR3 reads CASSGQAPSNQPQHF. DNA of the CDR3: TGTGCCAGCAGTGGACAGGCCCCTAGCAATCAGCCCCAGCATTTT.

This clone showed up just a few times. The genes are TRBV7-2 and TRBJ2-3; unclear D gene. V was shortened by 5 bases and J by 4 bases, with 10 bases between the two germline ends. Per the germline V gene, CDR1 is SGHTA and CDR2 is FQGNSA. The CDR3 has 13 amino acids. The CDR3 spells CASSPPGADTQYF. DNA for the CDR3: TGTGCCAGCAGCCCACCTGGGGCAGATACGCAGTATTTT.

Only one count was recorded for this clone. The chain combines TRBV23-1 with TRBJ1-2; no clear D gene. TRBV23-1 is an open reading frame whose function is uncertain. V was clipped by 6 bases and J by 6 bases, with 20 bases between them. The CDR3 is 15 residues long. The CDR3 sequence is CASSPWRQGYDGYTF. The CDR3 nucleotides are TGCGCCAGCAGCCCATGGAGACAAGGTTATGATGGCTACACCTTC.

The rearrangement joins TRBV20-1 to TRBJ1-1; D gene unclear. The germline V gene has CDR1 DFQATT and CDR2 SNEGSKA (reference sequence). V lost 3 bases and J 11 bases, leaving 13 bases between the germline ends. This CDR3 is built from 11 residues. CDR3 amino acids: CSARLLSSAFF. The CDR3 bases are TGCAGTGCTAGGCTACTCAGCAGCGCTTTCTTT.

The chain carries TRBV2 and TRBJ1-1, with D uncertain. V lost 6 bases and J 1 base, leaving 9 bases between the germline ends. This CDR3 contains 13 residues. From germline, CDR1 is SNHLY and CDR2 FYNNEI. CDR3 loop: CASRSDGNTEAFF. DNA of the CDR3: TGTGCCAGCAGGTCGGATGGGAACACTGAAGCTTTCTTT.

The chain uses TRBV29-1 and TRBJ1-2; D possibly corresponds to TRBD1 (6 bases). The length of the CDR3 is 16 residues. The V end lost 0 bases, the J end lost 6 bases, and 20 bases lay between the germline ends. CDR1 and CDR2 (germline): SQVTM, ANQGSEA. The CDR3: CSVEDRGASELNGYTF. The DNA for the CDR3 is TGCAGCGTTGAAGACAGGGGCGCATCCGAACTGAATGGCTACACCTTC.

This clone came up once. V is TRBV28 and J is TRBJ1-2; D is ambiguous. Germline CDR1 MDHEN, CDR2 SYDVKM. Trimming removed 4 bases at V and 7 bases at J, with 7 bases between. This CDR3 is 11 amino acids long. In nucleotides, the CDR3 is TGTGCCAGCAGTTCTAATGGTGGCTACACCTTC. This codes for CASSSNGGYTF.

In the case of this clone: Additional DNA sequences in this sample encode the identical CDR3. V gene TRBV5-1 combines with J gene TRBJ1-2; D is uncertain. The CDR3 is 14 residues long. Germline CDR1 and CDR2: SGHRS and YFSETQ. Trimming removed 0 bases at V and 0 bases at J, with 6 bases between. In DNA form, the CDR3 reads TGCGCCAGCAGCTTGGTCCAGGCTAACTATGGCTACACCTTC. Protein: CASSLVQANYGYTF.